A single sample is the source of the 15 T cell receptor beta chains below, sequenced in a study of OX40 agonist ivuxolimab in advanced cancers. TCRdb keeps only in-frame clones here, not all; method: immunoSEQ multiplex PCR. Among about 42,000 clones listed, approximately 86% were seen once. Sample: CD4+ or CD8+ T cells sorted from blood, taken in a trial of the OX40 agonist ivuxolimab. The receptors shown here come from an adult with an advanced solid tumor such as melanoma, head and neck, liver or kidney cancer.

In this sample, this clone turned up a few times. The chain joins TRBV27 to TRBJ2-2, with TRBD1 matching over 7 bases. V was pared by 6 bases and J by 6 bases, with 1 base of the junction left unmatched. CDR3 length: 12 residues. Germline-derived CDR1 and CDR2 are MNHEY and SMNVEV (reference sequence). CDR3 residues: CASSQGAGELFF. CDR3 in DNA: TGTGCCAGCAGCCAGGGGGCCGGGGAGCTGTTTTTT.

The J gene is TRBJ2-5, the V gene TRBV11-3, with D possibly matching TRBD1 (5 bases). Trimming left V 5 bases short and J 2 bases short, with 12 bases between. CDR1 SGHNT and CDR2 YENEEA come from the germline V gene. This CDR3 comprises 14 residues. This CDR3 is CASSPTGDQETQYF. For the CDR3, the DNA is TGTGCCAGCAGCCCTACAGGAGATCAAGAGACCCAGTACTTC. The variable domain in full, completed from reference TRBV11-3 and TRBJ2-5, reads EAGVVQSPRYKIIEKKQPVAFWCNPISGHNTLYWYLQNLGQGPELLIRYENEEAVDDSQLPKDRFSAERLKGVDSTLKIQPAELGDSAVYLCASSPTGDQETQYFGPGTRLLVL.

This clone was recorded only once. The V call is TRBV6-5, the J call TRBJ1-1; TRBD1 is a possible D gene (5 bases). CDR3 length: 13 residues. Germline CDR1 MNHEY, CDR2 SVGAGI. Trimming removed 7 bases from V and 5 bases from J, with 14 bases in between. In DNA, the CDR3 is TGTGCCAGCACAAGGGCGGGGGGTACTGAAGCTTTCTTT. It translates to CASTRAGGTEAFF.

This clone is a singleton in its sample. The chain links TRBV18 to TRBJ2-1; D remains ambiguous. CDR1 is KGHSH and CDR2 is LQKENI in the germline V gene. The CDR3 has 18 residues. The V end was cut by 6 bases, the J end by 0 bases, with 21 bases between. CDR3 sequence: CASSRQLPPPSSYNEQFF. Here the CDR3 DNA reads TGTGCCAGCTCCCGTCAACTTCCACCACCGAGCTCCTACAATGAGCAGTTCTTC.

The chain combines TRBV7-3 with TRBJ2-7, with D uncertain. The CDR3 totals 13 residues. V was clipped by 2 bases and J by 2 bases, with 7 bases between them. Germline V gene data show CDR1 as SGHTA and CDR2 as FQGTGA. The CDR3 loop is CASSLSMTYEQYF. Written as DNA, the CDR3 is TGTGCCAGCAGCTTATCCATGACCTACGAGCAGTACTTC.

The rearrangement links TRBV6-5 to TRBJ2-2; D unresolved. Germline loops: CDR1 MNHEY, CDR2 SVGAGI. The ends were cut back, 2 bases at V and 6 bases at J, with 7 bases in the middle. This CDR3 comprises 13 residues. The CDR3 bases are TGTGCCAGCAGTTACGACATCGCCGGGGAGCTGTTTTTT. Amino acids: CASSYDIAGELFF.

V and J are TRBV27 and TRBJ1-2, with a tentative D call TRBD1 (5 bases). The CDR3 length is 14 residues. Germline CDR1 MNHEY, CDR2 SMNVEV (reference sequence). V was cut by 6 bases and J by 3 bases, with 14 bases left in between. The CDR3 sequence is CASSRQGTDYGYTF. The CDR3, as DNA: TGTGCCAGCAGCCGTCAAGGGACTGACTATGGCTACACCTTC.

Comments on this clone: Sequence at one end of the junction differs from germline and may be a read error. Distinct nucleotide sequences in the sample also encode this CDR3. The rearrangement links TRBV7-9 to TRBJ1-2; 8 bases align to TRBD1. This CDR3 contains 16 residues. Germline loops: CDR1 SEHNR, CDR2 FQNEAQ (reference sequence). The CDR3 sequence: CASSSEQSDRGYGYTF. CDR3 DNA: TGTGCTAGCAGCTCCGAACAATCAGACAGGGGCTATGGCTACACCTTC.

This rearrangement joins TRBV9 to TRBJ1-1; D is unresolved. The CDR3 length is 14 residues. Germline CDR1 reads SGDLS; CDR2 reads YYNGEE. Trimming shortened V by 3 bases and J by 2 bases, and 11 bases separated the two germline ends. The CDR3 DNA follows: TGTGCCAGCAGCGAACGGACCGACAACACTGAAGCTTTCTTT. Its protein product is CASSERTDNTEAFF.

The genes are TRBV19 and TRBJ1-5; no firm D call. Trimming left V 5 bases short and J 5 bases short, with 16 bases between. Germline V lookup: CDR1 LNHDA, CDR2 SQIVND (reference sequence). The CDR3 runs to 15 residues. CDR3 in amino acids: CASSESAGFYQPQHF. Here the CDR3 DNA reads TGTGCCAGTAGTGAATCGGCCGGATTCTATCAGCCCCAGCATTTT.

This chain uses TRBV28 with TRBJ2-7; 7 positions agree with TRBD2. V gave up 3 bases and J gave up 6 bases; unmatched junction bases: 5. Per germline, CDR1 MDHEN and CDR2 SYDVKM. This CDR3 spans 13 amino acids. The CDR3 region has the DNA TGTGCCAGCAGTTTTTGGGGGGGGACCGAGCAGTACTTC. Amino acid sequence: CASSFWGGTEQYF.

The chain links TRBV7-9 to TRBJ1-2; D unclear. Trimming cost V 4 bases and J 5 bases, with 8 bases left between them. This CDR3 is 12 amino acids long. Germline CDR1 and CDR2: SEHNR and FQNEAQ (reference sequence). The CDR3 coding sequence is TGTGCCAGCAGCTCACTTTCTTATGGCTACACCTTC. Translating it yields CASSSLSYGYTF.

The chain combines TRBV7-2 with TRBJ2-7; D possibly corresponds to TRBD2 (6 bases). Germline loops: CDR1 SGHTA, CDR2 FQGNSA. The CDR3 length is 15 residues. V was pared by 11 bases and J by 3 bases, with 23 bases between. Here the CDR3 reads CAGARTEEGVYEQYF. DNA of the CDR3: TGTGCCGGGGCTCGGACGGAGGAGGGAGTCTACGAGCAGTACTTC.

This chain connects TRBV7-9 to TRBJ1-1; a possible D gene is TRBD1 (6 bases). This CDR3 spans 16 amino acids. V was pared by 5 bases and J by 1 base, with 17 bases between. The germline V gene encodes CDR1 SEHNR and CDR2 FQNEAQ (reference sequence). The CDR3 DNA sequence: TGTGCCAGCAGCCGAGTGGGACACCGCACGAACACTGAAGCTTTCTTT. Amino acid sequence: CASSRVGHRTNTEAFF.

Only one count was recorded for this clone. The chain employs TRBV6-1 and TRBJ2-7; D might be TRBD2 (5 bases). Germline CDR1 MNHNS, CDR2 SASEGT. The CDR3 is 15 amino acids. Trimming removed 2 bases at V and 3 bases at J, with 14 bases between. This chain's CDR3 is CASSETGDSDYEQYF. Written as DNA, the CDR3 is TGTGCCAGCAGTGAAACCGGGGATTCAGACTACGAGCAGTACTTC.